One sample yielded the 5 T cell receptor beta chains listed below, sequenced in a study of vaccination effects on CD4 cells after COVID-19. Some clones are missing from TCRdb's copy, which holds only in-frame ones; the method was immunoSEQ multiplex PCR. The sample has more than 60,000 clones, 70% to 85% seen once; the top ten hold under 2%. Ahead of sequencing, the ViraFEST assay grew antigen-specific CD4+ T cells using viral peptide pools. Having been cultured for around ten days, the cells underwent CD4+ T cell isolation. The participants, recipients of two vaccine doses, got either BNT162b2 or mRNA-1273. Antigens of these TCRs are unknown. This specimen was CD4+ T cells from PBMCs cultured with HCoV-229E spike peptides, taken after COVID-19 vaccination. Receptor source: a human donor who received a COVID-19 vaccine.

This chain uses TRBV6-5 with TRBJ2-2; D is unresolved. The CDR3 extends over 12 amino acids. CDR1 and CDR2 (germline): MNHEY, SVGAGI. The ends were cut back, 6 bases at V and 0 bases at J, with 2 bases in the middle. The DNA for the CDR3 is TGTGCCAGCAGGCCGAACACCGGGGAGCTGTTTTTT. This translates into CASRPNTGELFF.

The V gene is TRBV27, the J gene TRBJ2-2; TRBD1 matches 7 bases. The trim removed 4 bases at V and 4 bases at J, leaving 6 bases unmatched. This CDR3 has 15 residues. The germline CDR1 and CDR2 sequences are MNHEY and SMNVEV (reference sequence). CDR3 in amino acids: CASSYGQVVTGELFF. In nucleotides, the CDR3 is TGTGCCAGCAGTTATGGACAGGTTGTCACCGGGGAGCTGTTTTTT.

The chain carries TRBV7-2 and TRBJ1-6, with D hard to call. Germline assignment: CDR1 SGHTA and CDR2 FQGNSA. V lost 1 base and J 8 bases, leaving 9 bases between the germline ends. This CDR3 region has 14 residues. DNA for the CDR3: TGTGCCAGCAGCTTAGGGACGGGTTATTCACCCCTCCACTTT. Protein product: CASSLGTGYSPLHF.

The chain couples TRBV11-2 to TRBJ2-5, with D perhaps matching TRBD2 (6 bases). The germline V gene encodes CDR1 SGHAT and CDR2 FQNNGV. V was shortened by 5 bases and J by 3 bases, with 13 bases between the two germline ends. CDR3 length: 14 residues. DNA for the CDR3: TGTGCCAGCAGCCGAGTTTGGGGGGAAGAGACCCAGTACTTC. Translation gives CASSRVWGEETQYF.

The chain couples TRBV28 to TRBJ1-3; D unclear. This CDR3 has 14 amino acids. Trimming removed 8 bases from V and 2 bases from J, with 13 bases in between. The V gene's germline CDR1 is MDHEN and CDR2 SYDVKM. CDR3 in DNA: TGTGCCAGCTGTATGAGGGTTACTGGAAACACCATATATTTT. This sequence encodes CASCMRVTGNTIYF.